The rows below give T cell receptor beta chains drawn from one sample of a study of response to subunit inactivated influenza vaccine. TCRdb recomputed calls from the RT-PCR reads with MiXCR, one row per CDR3 protein. The data contain more than 450,000 distinct CDR3 sequences, about 11% of them singletons. Sequenced here: PBMCs from blood, sampled on the day of vaccination. The source is a man aged 50 or older who received an inactivated influenza vaccine. Both conserved end residues are part of each CDR3. D genes are given only for firm matches. Only part of the rows carry a size: once, few, many, or a class if the clone is expanded.

v_gene	j_gene	abundance	d_gene	CDR3aa	CDR3nt
TRBV29-1	TRBJ1-2	few	-	CSVEGGLRGGYTF	TGCAGCGTTGAAGGGGGGTTGCGAGGAGGCTACACCTTC
TRBV7-2	TRBJ2-5	-	-	CASSLSFGYKTETQYF	TGTGCCAGCAGCCTTAGCTTTGGCTATAAAACAGAGACCCAGTACTTC
TRBV13	TRBJ1-2	-	-	CASSLGLLDYGYTF	TGTGCCAGCAGCTTAGGGCTCCTGGACTATGGCTACACCTTC
TRBV5-5	TRBJ2-3	-	TRBD1	CASIRQGQADTQYF	TGTGCCAGCATCCGACAGGGCCAAGCAGATACGCAGTATTTT
TRBV9	TRBJ2-1	many	TRBD2	CASSVDSTSGVSSYNEQFF	TGTGCCAGCAGCGTAGATTCGACTAGCGGGGTGAGCTCCTACAATGAGCAGTTCTTC
TRBV7-9	TRBJ1-1	-	-	CASSAKQSLVTEAFF	TGTGCCAGCAGCGCGAAACAGAGCCTTGTAACTGAAGCTTTCTTT
TRBV7-3	TRBJ2-1	-	TRBD1	CASSPDRASYNEQFF	TGTGCCAGCAGCCCGGACAGGGCGTCCTACAATGAGCAGTTCTTC
TRBV29-1	TRBJ2-5	few	-	CSASRVKETQYF	TGCAGTGCCAGCAGGGTGAAAGAGACCCAGTACTTC
TRBV27	TRBJ2-1	few	-	CASGPLEQFF	TGTGCCAGTGGCCCCCTTGAGCAGTTCTTC
TRBV7-8	TRBJ2-7	-	-	CASSLGRWSDRAVRGSPFYEQYF	TGTGCCAGCAGCTTAGGCCGTTGGTCCGACAGGGCAGTTCGCGGGAGTCCGTTCTACGAGCAGTACTTC
TRBV30	TRBJ2-1	few	-	CAWSLVKLFNEQFF	TGTGCCTGGAGCTTAGTTAAGCTTTTCAATGAGCAGTTCTTC
TRBV5-1	TRBJ2-2	-	-	CASSFRATNTGELFF	TGCGCCAGCAGCTTTAGGGCTACGAACACCGGGGAGCTGTTTTTT
TRBV25-1	TRBJ2-1	few	-	CASSEFGRSLDNEQFF	TGTGCCAGCAGTGAATTTGGCCGTTCTCTGGACAATGAGCAGTTCTTC
TRBV5-1	TRBJ2-3	many	TRBD1	CASSHGQGGRTDTQYF	TGCGCCAGCAGCCACGGACAGGGGGGACGGACAGATACGCAGTATTTT
TRBV12-3/TRBV12-4	TRBJ1-2	many	-	CASTRDYTRYGYTF	TGTGCCAGCACACGGGACTATACTCGCTATGGCTACACCTTC
TRBV12-3/TRBV12-4	TRBJ2-7	-	-	CASSLWNTYDQYF	TGTGCCAGCAGTTTATGGAATACCTACGACCAGTACTTC
TRBV13	TRBJ2-5	-	TRBD2	CASSSLAGGLMETQYF	TGTGCCAGCAGCTCTTTAGCGGGGGGTCTGATGGAGACCCAGTACTTC
TRBV5-6	TRBJ2-5	few	TRBD2	CASSSLGLAGLETQYF	TGTGCCAGCAGCTCATTGGGACTAGCGGGATTGGAGACCCAGTACTTC
TRBV12-3/TRBV12-4	TRBJ2-7	-	-	CASSWSDSDYEQYF	TGTGCCAGCAGTTGGAGCGACTCCGACTACGAGCAGTACTTC
TRBV27	TRBJ2-3	-	TRBD2	CASRGGSGRILDTQYF	TGTGCCAGCAGGGGGGGTAGCGGGAGGATTCTAGATACGCAGTATTTT
TRBV4-2	TRBJ2-1	few	TRBD2	CASSSSGGNEQFF	TGTGCCAGCAGCTCGTCGGGGGGTAATGAGCAGTTCTTC
TRBV15	TRBJ2-3	once	-	CATSRDPGVRDTQYF	TGTGCCACCAGCAGAGATCCGGGGGTTCGGGATACGCAGTATTTT
TRBV4-3	TRBJ2-7	few	-	CASSQEPGAEQYF	TGCGCCAGCAGCCAAGAGCCAGGGGCCGAGCAGTACTTC
TRBV20-1	TRBJ2-5	many	-	CSARMGQETQYF	TGCAGTGCTAGAATGGGTCAAGAGACCCAGTACTTC
TRBV7-9	TRBJ2-1	-	-	CASSLDPRVYNEQFF	TGTGCCAGCAGCTTAGATCCCAGGGTTTACAATGAGCAGTTCTTC
TRBV18	TRBJ2-7	few	TRBD1	CASSPRTGNSYEQYF	TGTGCCAGCTCACCAAGGACAGGAAACTCCTACGAGCAGTACTTC
TRBV5-4	TRBJ2-5	-	TRBD2	CASSFGGGIETQYF	TGTGCCAGCAGCTTCGGGGGGGGCATAGAGACCCAGTACTTC
TRBV11-1	TRBJ1-4	few	-	CASSLALGEVVLRREKLFF	TGTGCCAGCAGCTTAGCGCTGGGGGAGGTCGTGTTGCGTCGTGAAAAACTGTTTTTT
TRBV12-3/TRBV12-4	TRBJ2-1	-	-	CASSFPASRSYNEQFF	TGTGCCAGCAGTTTCCCGGCTAGCCGCTCCTACAATGAGCAGTTCTTC
TRBV28	TRBJ2-3	-	-	CASSLIQGRGTDTQYF	TGTGCCAGCAGTTTGATACAGGGTCGTGGCACAGATACGCAGTATTTT
TRBV6-2/TRBV6-3	TRBJ1-2	-	-	CASSYSGHYGYTF	TGTGCCAGCAGTTACTCCGGCCACTATGGCTACACCTTC
TRBV4-1	TRBJ2-7	-	TRBD1	CASSPQPGTVTYEQYF	TGCGCCAGCAGCCCCCAACCCGGGACAGTTACCTACGAGCAGTACTTC
TRBV7-2	TRBJ2-1	many	TRBD2	CASSSLAGGLGYNEQFF	TGTGCCAGCAGCTCTCTAGCGGGAGGGCTAGGGTACAATGAGCAGTTCTTC